The source of this TCR beta chain is a study of early T cells in non-severe SARS-CoV-2 infection. TCRdb recomputed calls from the 5' RACE reads with MiXCR, one row per CDR3 protein. The table shows around 30,000 distinct CDR3 sequences, with approximately 6% occurring only once. The V end lost 0 bases, the J end lost 2 bases, and 22 bases lay between the germline ends. The CDR3 sequence is 18 residues long. Per the germline V gene, CDR1 is DFQATT and CDR2 is SNEGSKA (reference sequence). The chain couples TRBV20-1 to TRBJ2-5; D not resolved. Sequenced material: whole blood. The TCR originated in an adult who was a healthcare worker with PCR-confirmed SARS-CoV-2 infection or an uninfected control (not recorded which). The CDR3 region has the DNA TGCAGTGCTAGAGATCCTTTAATTGGGTTGACCGTACAAGAGACCCAGTACTTC. It is translated as CSARDPLIGLTVQETQYF.